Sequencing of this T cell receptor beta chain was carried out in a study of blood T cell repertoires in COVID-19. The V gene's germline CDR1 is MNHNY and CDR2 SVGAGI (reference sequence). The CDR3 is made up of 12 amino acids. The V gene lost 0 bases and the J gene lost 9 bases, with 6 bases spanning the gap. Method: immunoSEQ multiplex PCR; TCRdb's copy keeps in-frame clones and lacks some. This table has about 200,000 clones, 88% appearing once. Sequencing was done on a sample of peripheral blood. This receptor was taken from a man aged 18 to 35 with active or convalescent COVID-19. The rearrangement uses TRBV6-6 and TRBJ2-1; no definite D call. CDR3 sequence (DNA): TGTGCCAGCAGTTACTCGAGAGGTGAGCAGTTCTTC. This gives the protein CASSYSRGEQFF.